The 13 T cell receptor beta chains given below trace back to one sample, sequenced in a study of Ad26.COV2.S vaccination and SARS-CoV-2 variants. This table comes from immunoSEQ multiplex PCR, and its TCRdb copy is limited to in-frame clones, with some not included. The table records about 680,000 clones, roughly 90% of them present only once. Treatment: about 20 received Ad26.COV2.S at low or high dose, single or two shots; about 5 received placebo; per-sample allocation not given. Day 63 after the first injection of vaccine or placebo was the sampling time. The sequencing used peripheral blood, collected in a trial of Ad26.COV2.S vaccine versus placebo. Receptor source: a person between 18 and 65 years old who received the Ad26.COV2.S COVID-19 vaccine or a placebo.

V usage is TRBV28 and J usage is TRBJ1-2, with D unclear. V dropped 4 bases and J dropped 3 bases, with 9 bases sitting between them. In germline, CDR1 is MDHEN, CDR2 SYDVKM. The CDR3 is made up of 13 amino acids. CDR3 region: CASSSPSDYGYTF. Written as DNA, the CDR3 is TGTGCCAGCAGTTCCCCCTCGGACTATGGCTACACCTTC.

CDR3 sequence: CASSQLPEAVYNEQFF. DNA for the CDR3: TGTGCCAGCAGCCAATTGCCGGAAGCAGTCTACAATGAGCAGTTCTTC. The chain combines TRBV3-1 (or the pseudogene TRBV3-2) with TRBJ2-1, with D hard to call. The CDR3 has 16 amino acids. Germline V gene lookup returns CDR1 LGHDT and CDR2 YNNKEL (reference sequence). Trimming removed 2 bases from V and 3 bases from J, with 14 bases in between.

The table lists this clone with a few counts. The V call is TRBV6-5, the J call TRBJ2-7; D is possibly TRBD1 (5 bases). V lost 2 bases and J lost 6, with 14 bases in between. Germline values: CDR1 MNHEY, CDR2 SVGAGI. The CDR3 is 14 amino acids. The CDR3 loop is CASSYVGLTGEQYF. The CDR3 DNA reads TGTGCCAGCAGTTACGTGGGTCTCACAGGCGAGCAGTACTTC.

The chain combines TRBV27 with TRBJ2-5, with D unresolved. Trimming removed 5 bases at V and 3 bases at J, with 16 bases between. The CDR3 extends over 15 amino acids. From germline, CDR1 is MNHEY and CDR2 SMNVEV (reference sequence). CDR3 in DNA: TGTGCCAGCAGTCCCTCGGGCCGTTTAAAAGAGACCCAGTACTTC. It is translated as CASSPSGRLKETQYF.

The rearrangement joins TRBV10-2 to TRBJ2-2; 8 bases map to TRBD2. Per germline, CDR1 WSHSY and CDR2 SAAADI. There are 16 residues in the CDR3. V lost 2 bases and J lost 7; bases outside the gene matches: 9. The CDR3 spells CASSEPGGPLGGELFF. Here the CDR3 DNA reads TGCGCCAGCAGTGAGCCGGGAGGGCCCTTGGGCGGGGAGCTGTTTTTT.

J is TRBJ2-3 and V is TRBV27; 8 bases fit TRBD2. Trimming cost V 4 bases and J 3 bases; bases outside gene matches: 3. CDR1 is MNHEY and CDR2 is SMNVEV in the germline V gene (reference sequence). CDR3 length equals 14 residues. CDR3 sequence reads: CASSSSGRTDTQYF. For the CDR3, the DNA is TGTGCCAGCAGTTCCAGCGGGAGAACAGATACGCAGTATTTT.

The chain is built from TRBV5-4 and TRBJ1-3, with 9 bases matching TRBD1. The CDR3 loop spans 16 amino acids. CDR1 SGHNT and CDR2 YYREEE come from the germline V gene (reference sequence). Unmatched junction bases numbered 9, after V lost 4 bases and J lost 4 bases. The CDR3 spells CASSARQGVGGNTIYF. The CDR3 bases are TGTGCCAGCAGCGCTCGACAGGGGGTGGGAGGAAACACCATATATTTT. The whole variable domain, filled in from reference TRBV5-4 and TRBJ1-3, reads ETGVTQSPTHLIKTRGQQVTLRCSSQSGHNTVSWYQQALGQGPQFIFQYYREEENGRGNFPPRFSGLQFPNYSSELNVNALELDDSALYLCASSARQGVGGNTIYFGEGSWLTVV.

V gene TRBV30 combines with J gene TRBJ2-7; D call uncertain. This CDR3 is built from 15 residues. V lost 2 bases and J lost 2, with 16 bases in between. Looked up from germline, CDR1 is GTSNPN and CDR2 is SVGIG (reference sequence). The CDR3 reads CAWSSRGSGAYEQYF. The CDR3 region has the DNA TGTGCCTGGAGTTCCCGTGGGTCGGGCGCCTACGAGCAGTACTTC.

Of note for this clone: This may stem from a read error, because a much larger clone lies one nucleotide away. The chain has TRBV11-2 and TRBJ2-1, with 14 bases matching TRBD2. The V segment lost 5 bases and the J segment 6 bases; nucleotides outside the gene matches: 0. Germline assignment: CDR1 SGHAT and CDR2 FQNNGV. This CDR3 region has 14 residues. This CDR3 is CASSGTSGSNEQFF. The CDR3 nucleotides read TGTGCCAGCAGCGGGACTAGCGGGAGCAATGAGCAGTTCTTC.

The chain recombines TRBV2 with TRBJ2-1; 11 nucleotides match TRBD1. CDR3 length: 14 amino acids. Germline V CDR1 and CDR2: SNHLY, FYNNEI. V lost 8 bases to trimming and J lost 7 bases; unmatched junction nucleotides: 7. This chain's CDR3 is CASRWTGGWNEQFF. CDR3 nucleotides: TGTGCCAGCCGTTGGACAGGGGGCTGGAATGAGCAGTTCTTC.

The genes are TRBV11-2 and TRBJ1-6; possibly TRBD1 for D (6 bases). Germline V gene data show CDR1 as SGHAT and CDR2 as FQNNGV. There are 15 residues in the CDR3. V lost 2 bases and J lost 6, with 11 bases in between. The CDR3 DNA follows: TGTGCCAGCAGCTTATCCACAGGGATTAATTCACCCCTCCACTTT. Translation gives CASSLSTGINSPLHF.

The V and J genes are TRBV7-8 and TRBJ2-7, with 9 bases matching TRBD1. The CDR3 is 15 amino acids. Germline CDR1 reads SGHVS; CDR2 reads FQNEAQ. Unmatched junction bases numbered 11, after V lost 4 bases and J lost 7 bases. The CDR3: CASSSPPTGGWEQYF. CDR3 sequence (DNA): TGTGCCAGCAGCTCCCCCCCGACAGGGGGTTGGGAGCAGTACTTC.

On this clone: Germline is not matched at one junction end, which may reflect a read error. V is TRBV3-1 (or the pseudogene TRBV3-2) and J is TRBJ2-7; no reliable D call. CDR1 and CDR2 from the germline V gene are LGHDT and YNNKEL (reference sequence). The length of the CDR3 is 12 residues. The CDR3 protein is CASSQDRSRPTF. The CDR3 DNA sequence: TGTGCCAGCAGCCAAGATAGGTCCAGGCCGACTTTC.